The 3 T cell receptor beta chains below were found in one sample sequenced in a study of shared clonotypes between healthy human individuals. Measured with immunoSEQ multiplex PCR; TCRdb has only the in-frame clones, and not every one. The sample includes about 2,200,000 clones, under 95% of them seen just once. Terminally differentiated effector memory CD45RA+ cells were excluded from the naive CD8 cells, which were CD45RO-negative and positively selected for CCR7. Input material: naive CD8+ T cells from PBMCs. The receptors were gathered from a man between 18 and 29 years old in good health. Some clones in this sample may be carry-over from other donors' samples.

The sample holds one count of this clone. V usage is TRBV30 and J usage is TRBJ1-2; D perhaps matches TRBD1 (5 bases). V dropped 7 bases and J dropped 4 bases, with 16 bases sitting between them. Germline-derived CDR1 and CDR2 are GTSNPN and SVGIG (reference sequence). This CDR3 spans 13 amino acids. The CDR3: CAYTMRGSYGYTF. Written as DNA, the CDR3 is TGTGCCTACACTATGAGGGGTAGCTATGGCTACACCTTC.

This chain joins TRBV14 and TRBJ2-5; D might be TRBD2 (6 bases). Germline-derived CDR1 and CDR2 are SGHDN and FVKESK. The CDR3 is 15 residues long. Trimming cost V 0 bases and J 5 bases, with 13 bases left between them. The DNA of the CDR3 is TGTGCCAGCAGCCAAGAGTACGGGAGCGGGGAGACCCAGTACTTC. It specifies CASSQEYGSGETQYF.

This clone was recorded a few times. At the DNA level, this CDR3 is encoded by other sequences in the same sample as well. The chain has TRBV29-1 and TRBJ1-2, with D uncertain. The germline V gene encodes CDR1 SQVTM and CDR2 ANQGSEA. V was clipped by 3 bases and J by 4 bases, with 6 bases between them. CDR3 length: 11 residues. The CDR3 here is CSVESSYGYTF. The CDR3 nucleotides read TGCAGCGTTGAGAGTTCCTATGGCTACACCTTC.